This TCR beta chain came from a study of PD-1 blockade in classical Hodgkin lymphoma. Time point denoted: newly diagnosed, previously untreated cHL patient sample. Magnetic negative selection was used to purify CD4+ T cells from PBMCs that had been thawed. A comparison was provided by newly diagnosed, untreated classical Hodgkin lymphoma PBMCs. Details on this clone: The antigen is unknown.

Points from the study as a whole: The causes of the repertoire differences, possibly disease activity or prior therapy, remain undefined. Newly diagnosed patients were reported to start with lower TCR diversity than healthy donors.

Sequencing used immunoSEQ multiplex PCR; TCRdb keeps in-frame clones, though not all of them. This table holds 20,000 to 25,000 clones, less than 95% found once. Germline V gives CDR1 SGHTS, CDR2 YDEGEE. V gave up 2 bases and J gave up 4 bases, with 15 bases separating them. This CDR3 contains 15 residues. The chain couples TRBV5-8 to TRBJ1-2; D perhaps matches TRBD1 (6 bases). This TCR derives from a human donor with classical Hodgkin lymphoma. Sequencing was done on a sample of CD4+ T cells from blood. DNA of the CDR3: TGTGCCAGCAGCTTCGGCAGGGGTTTTGGCTATGGCTACACCTTC. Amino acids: CASSFGRGFGYGYTF.